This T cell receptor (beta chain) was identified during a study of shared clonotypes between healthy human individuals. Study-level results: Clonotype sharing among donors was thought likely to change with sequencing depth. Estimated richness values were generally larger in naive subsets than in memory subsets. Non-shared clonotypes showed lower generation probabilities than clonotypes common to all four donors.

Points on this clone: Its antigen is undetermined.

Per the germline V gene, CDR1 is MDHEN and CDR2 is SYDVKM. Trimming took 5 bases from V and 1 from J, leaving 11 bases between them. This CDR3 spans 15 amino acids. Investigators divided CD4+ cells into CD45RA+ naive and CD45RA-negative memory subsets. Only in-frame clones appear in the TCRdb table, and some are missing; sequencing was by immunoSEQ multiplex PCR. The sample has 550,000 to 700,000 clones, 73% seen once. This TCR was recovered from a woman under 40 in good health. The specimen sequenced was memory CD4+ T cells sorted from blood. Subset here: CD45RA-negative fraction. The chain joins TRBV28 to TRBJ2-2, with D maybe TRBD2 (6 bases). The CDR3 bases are TGTGCCAGCAGTAAACTAGCCCGGAACACCGGGGAGCTGTTTTTT. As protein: CASSKLARNTGELFF.